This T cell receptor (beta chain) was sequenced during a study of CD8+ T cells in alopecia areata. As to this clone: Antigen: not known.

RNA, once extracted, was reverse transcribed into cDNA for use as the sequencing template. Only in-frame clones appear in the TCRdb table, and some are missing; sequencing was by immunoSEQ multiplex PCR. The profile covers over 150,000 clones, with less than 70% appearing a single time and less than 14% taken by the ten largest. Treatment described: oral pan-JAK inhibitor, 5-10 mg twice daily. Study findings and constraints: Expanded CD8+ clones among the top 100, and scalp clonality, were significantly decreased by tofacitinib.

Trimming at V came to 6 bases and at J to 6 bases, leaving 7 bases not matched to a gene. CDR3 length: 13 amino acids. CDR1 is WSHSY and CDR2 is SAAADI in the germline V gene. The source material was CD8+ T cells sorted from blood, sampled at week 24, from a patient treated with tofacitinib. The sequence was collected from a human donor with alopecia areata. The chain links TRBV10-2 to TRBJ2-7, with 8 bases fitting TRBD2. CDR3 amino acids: CASSEAGEAEQYF. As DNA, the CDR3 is TGCGCCAGCAGCGAAGCGGGGGAGGCCGAGCAGTACTTC.